This is a list of T cell receptor beta chains from one sample in a study of blood T cell repertoires in COVID-19. Here immunoSEQ multiplex PCR was the method, and the copy in TCRdb shows in-frame clones only, minus some. The sample includes 330,000 or so clones, over 80% of them seen just once. The sequenced sample was PBMCs or T cells enriched from blood (not recorded which). These receptors came from a man in his thirties or forties who had recovered from COVID-19. CDR3s include the opening cysteine and the closing phenylalanine or tryptophan. The D gene is left open where the match is weak. Part of the rows lack a size; the others show once, few, many or a class for expanded clones.

TRBJ2-4	once	TRBV15	TRBD2	TGTGCCACCAGCAGAGATAGAGCGGGGATTGCTAAAAACATTCAGTACTTC	CATSRDRAGIAKNIQYF
TRBJ1-2	NA	TRBV28	TRBD1	TGTGCCAGCAGTACCTGGACAGGGCAGTTTGGCTACACCTTC	CASSTWTGQFGYTF
TRBJ1-4	NA	TRBV25-1	TRBD1	TGTGCCAGCAGTGACCAATACAGGGGAGCAACTAATGAAAAACTGTTTTTT	CASSDQYRGATNEKLFF
TRBJ2-7	NA	TRBV30	TRBD1	TGTGCCTGCCCCAGGCAGGGGGTAGCCTACGAGCAGTACTTC	CACPRQGVAYEQYF
TRBJ2-2	NA	TRBV3-1/TRBV3-2	TRBD2	TGTGCCAGCCTAGTTAGCGGGACCGGGGAGCTGTTTTTT	CASLVSGTGELFF
TRBJ2-1	few	TRBV21-1	NA	TGTGCCAGCAGCAAAGCGACGGGGGAGCAGTTCTTC	CASSKATGEQFF
TRBJ1-2	NA	TRBV11-2	TRBD1	TGTGCCAGCAGCCCCCGGACAGGAACTTATGGCTACACCTTC	CASSPRTGTYGYTF
TRBJ1-6	NA	TRBV27	TRBD1	TGTGCCAGCAGTTTAAAATATTGGACAGGGCCTAATTCACCCCTCCACTTT	CASSLKYWTGPNSPLHF
TRBJ2-7	NA	TRBV5-1	TRBD1	TGCGCCAGCAGCTTCGGACAGGGCTCCTACGAGCAGTACTTC	CASSFGQGSYEQYF
TRBJ1-3	NA	TRBV19	TRBD1	TGTGCCAGTAGTATTCAAACCGCGGCAGGGGGCGTTGGAAACACCATATATTTT	CASSIQTAAGGVGNTIYF
TRBJ1-5	NA	TRBV12-3/TRBV12-4	NA	TGTGCCAGCAGTTTTAGTCAGCCCCAGCATTTT	CASSFSQPQHF
TRBJ1-1	NA	TRBV27	NA	TGTGCCAGCAGCCTTATCCCCGCCCGGGTCGGCACTGAAGCTTTCTTT	CASSLIPARVGTEAFF
TRBJ2-3	NA	TRBV9	TRBD2	TGTGCCAGCAGTTGGACTAGCGGGGGAACCACAGATACGCAGTATTTT	CASSWTSGGTTDTQYF
TRBJ2-4	NA	TRBV10-3	NA	TGTGCCATCAGATTCGGGGGGCCGGACATTCAGTACTTC	CAIRFGGPDIQYF
TRBJ2-7	NA	TRBV7-9	NA	TGTGCCAGCAGCGTGGTTGGCCGAACCTACGAGCAGTACTTC	CASSVVGRTYEQYF
TRBJ1-2	NA	TRBV9	NA	TGTGCCAGCAGCCCCCCAGGGGGCTACACCTTC	CASSPPGGYTF
TRBJ1-5	NA	TRBV10-3	NA	TGTGCCATCAGTGAGTCGACAGATCAGCCCCAGCATTTT	CAISESTDQPQHF
TRBJ2-7	few	TRBV5-1	NA	TGCGCCAGCAGCAGGACCGGGACACTCACAAGCTACGAGCAGTACTTC	CASSRTGTLTSYEQYF
TRBJ2-7	once	TRBV6-5	TRBD1	TGTGCCAGCAGTACCTGGACAGGACCCCTCTACGAGCAGTACTTC	CASSTWTGPLYEQYF
TRBJ1-1	NA	TRBV5-1	NA	TGCGCCAGCAGCAGAAGACGACAGAACACTGAAGCTTTCTTT	CASSRRRQNTEAFF
TRBJ2-3	NA	TRBV9	NA	TGTGCCAGCAGCGGGAGACAGGGGAGGGTCGGCACAGATACGCAGTATTTT	CASSGRQGRVGTDTQYF
TRBJ1-5	NA	TRBV7-9	NA	TGTGCCAGCAGCTTAGATACAGTGAGGGCCCAGCATTTT	CASSLDTVRAQHF
TRBJ1-4	once	TRBV29-1	NA	TGCAGCGTTGAAGGGGCGGGTGGTGAAAAACTGTTTTTT	CSVEGAGGEKLFF
TRBJ2-5	NA	TRBV5-1	NA	TGCGCCAGCAGCCCTATGCAGGGAGAGACCCAGTACTTC	CASSPMQGETQYF
TRBJ2-6	NA	TRBV28	TRBD1	TGTGCCAGCAGTCCCTCCGGGACAGGGTACTCTGGGGCCAACGTCCTGACTTTC	CASSPSGTGYSGANVLTF